The 15 T cell receptor beta chains below all came from one sample that was sequenced in a study of blood T cell repertoires in COVID-19. The protocol was immunoSEQ multiplex PCR, while the TCRdb copy is restricted to in-frame clones and leaves out a portion. Of 150,000 to 170,000 clones listed, about 83% are singletons. The sequencing sample was made of peripheral blood. These receptors all come from a woman aged 55-69 years with COVID-19, enrolled during active disease.

As DNA, the CDR3 is TGTGCCAGCAGTTCCCCCGAGGGCATAGGTTATGAAAAACTGTTTTTT. Residues: CASSSPEGIGYEKLFF. The chain links TRBV6-6 to TRBJ1-4; no definite D call. This CDR3 is built from 16 residues. V gave up 4 bases and J gave up 6 bases, with 18 bases separating them. Germline assignment: CDR1 MNHNY and CDR2 SVGAGI (reference sequence).

V and J are TRBV15 and TRBJ1-2; D gene uncertain. The germline V gene has CDR1 LNHNV and CDR2 YYDKDF (reference sequence). With 0 bases removed from V and 4 bases from J, the gap between germline ends came to 15 bases. The CDR3 totals 16 residues. CDR3 sequence reads: CATSRDQMAAAYGYTF. The CDR3 DNA reads TGTGCCACCAGCAGAGATCAAATGGCGGCGGCCTATGGCTACACCTTC.

V usage is TRBV5-4 and J usage is TRBJ2-7; 12 nucleotides agree with TRBD2. CDR3 size: 16 residues. Germline CDR1 is SGHNT and CDR2 is YYREEE (reference sequence). The J segment lost 5 bases and the V segment lost 4 bases, leaving 10 bases of the junction unmatched. The CDR3 sequence: CASSPTLAGGRNEQYF. As DNA, the CDR3 is TGTGCCAGCAGCCCAACCCTAGCGGGAGGGCGCAACGAGCAGTACTTC.

The chain couples TRBV19 to TRBJ2-1; D gene unclear. The germline V and J ends were trimmed by 8 bases and 5 bases, with 4 bases remaining between them. Germline lookup yields CDR1 LNHDA and CDR2 SQIVND (reference sequence). The CDR3 runs 10 residues. The CDR3 DNA follows: TGTGCCAGTGGAGACAATGAGCAGTTCTTC. Amino acid sequence: CASGDNEQFF.

V and J are TRBV30 and TRBJ1-1; the D gene is possibly TRBD1 (6 bases). Germline V CDR1 and CDR2: GTSNPN, SVGIG (reference sequence). There are 13 residues in the CDR3. Trimming stripped 0 bases from V and 4 bases from J, with 9 bases between. CDR3 DNA: TGTGCCTGGAGTGTACACAGGGCCACTGAAGCTTTCTTT. Translated, it gives CAWSVHRATEAFF. Full variable domain (remainder filled in from reference TRBV30 and TRBJ1-1): SQTIHQWPATLVQPVGSPLSLECTVEGTSNPNLYWYRQAAGRGLQLLFYSVGIGQISSEVPQNLSASRPQDRQFILSSKKLLLSDSGFYLCAWSVHRATEAFFGQGTRLTVV.

The chain links TRBV28 to TRBJ2-7, with TRBD2 matching 13 bases. The V gene's germline CDR1 is MDHEN and CDR2 SYDVKM. The CDR3 is 16 amino acids. The J segment lost 3 bases and the V segment lost 4 bases, leaving 6 bases of the junction unmatched. Written as DNA, the CDR3 is TGTGCCAGCAGTTCCCCTCGGACTAGCGGGAGCTACGAGCAGTACTTC. Amino acid sequence: CASSSPRTSGSYEQYF.

The CDR3, as DNA: TGTGCCAGCAGTACCGGGACAGGGGGCTACGAGCAGTACGTC. Amino acid sequence: CASSTGTGGYEQYV. The rearrangement joins TRBV6-5 to TRBJ2-7; 11 bases map to TRBD1. V lost 5 bases to trimming and J lost 3 bases; unmatched junction nucleotides: 3. Germline values: CDR1 MNHEY, CDR2 SVGAGI. The CDR3 consists of 14 residues.

This chain uses TRBV5-4 with TRBJ2-5, with 9 bases lining up with TRBD2. Unmatched junction bases numbered 4, after V lost 2 bases and J lost 5 bases. The V gene's germline CDR1 is SGHNT and CDR2 YYREEE (reference sequence). The CDR3 sequence is 14 residues long. CDR3 in DNA: TGTGCCAGCAGCTTAGGCGGGAGGGGGGAGACCCAGTACTTC. This translates into CASSLGGRGETQYF.

DNA for the CDR3: TGCGCCAGCAGCGCGGGACAGGGCCCCCACGAGCAGTACTTC. This translates into CASSAGQGPHEQYF. The rearrangement links TRBV5-1 to TRBJ2-7; 9 bases fit TRBD1. The length of the CDR3 is 14 residues. Looked up from germline, CDR1 is SGHRS and CDR2 is YFSETQ. The ends lost 4 bases at V and 5 bases at J; junction bases unmatched: 7.

The V call is TRBV5-4, the J call TRBJ2-1, with D perhaps matching TRBD2 (6 bases). CDR1 and CDR2 (germline): SGHNT, YYREEE (reference sequence). The V end lost 3 bases, the J end lost 15 bases, and 22 bases lay between the germline ends. The length of the CDR3 is 14 residues. In DNA form, the CDR3 reads TGTGCCAGCAGCTCCGGGACTCCAATGGCCTATCTGTTCTTC. This encodes CASSSGTPMAYLFF. Based on the CDR3 plus reference TRBV5-4 and TRBJ2-1, the full variable domain is ETGVTQSPTHLIKTRGQQVTLRCSSQSGHNTVSWYQQALGQGPQFIFQYYREEENGRGNFPPRFSGLQFPNYSSELNVNALELDDSALYLCASSSGTPMAYLFFGPGTRLTVL.

In this sample, this clone turned up a few times. A read error may account for a junction end that differs from germline. The chain carries TRBV3-1 (or the pseudogene TRBV3-2) and TRBJ1-1; TRBD1 agrees at 7 bases. The CDR3 spans 11 residues. Germline CDR1 LGHDT, CDR2 YNNKEL (reference sequence). As DNA, the CDR3 is TGTGCCAGCAGCCGACAGGGTAGCCTGTCATTT. Translation: CASSRQGSLSF.

V and J are TRBV2 and TRBJ1-3; D is unresolved. The CDR3 loop spans 13 amino acids. Germline CDR1 SNHLY, CDR2 FYNNEI. V was trimmed by 3 bases and J by 6 bases, leaving 9 bases between them. CDR3 protein: CASSEGLSNTIYF. CDR3 nucleotides: TGTGCCAGCAGTGAGGGCCTTTCAAACACCATATATTTT.

The J gene is TRBJ1-1, the V gene TRBV7-9, with 7 bases that match TRBD1. This CDR3 is built from 15 residues. In germline, CDR1 is SEHNR, CDR2 FQNEAQ (reference sequence). V was clipped by 3 bases and J by 4 bases; unmatched bases: 8. In DNA, the CDR3 is TGTGCCAGCAGCTTTCAGAACAGGGGCTCCACTGAAGCTTTCTTT. Amino acid sequence: CASSFQNRGSTEAFF.

CDR3 nucleotide sequence: TGTGCCACCAGCCCCCAGGCCGGGACAGGGTCGTGGTTGGGCACTGAAGCTTTCTTT. Encoded protein: CATSPQAGTGSWLGTEAFF. The chain couples TRBV15 to TRBJ1-1; TRBD1 aligns across 9 bases. The CDR3 has 19 residues. The J segment lost 4 bases and the V segment lost 5 bases, leaving 20 bases of the junction unmatched. Per germline, CDR1 LNHNV and CDR2 YYDKDF (reference sequence).

The chain joins TRBV5-1 to TRBJ1-1; 7 bases fit TRBD1. The CDR3 has 14 amino acids. Germline CDR1 is SGHRS and CDR2 is YFSETQ. V gave up 0 bases and J gave up 6 bases; unmatched junction bases: 5. The CDR3 is CASSLEGASAEAFF. The DNA of the CDR3 is TGCGCCAGCAGCTTGGAGGGGGCAAGCGCTGAAGCTTTCTTT. Filled out from reference TRBV5-1 and TRBJ1-1, the complete variable domain reads KAGVTQTPRYLIKTRGQQVTLSCSPISGHRSVSWYQQTPGQGLQFLFEYFSETQRNKGNFPGRFSGRQFSNSRSEMNVSTLELGDSALYLCASSLEGASAEAFFGQGTRLTVV.